The 16 T cell receptor beta chains given below trace back to one sample, sequenced in a study of blood T cell repertoires in COVID-19. Only in-frame clones appear in the TCRdb table, and some are missing; sequencing was by immunoSEQ multiplex PCR. Of 300,000 or so clones in the sample, about 82% are singletons; the top ten hold around 1.5%. Sequenced input: peripheral blood. The receptors were gathered from a woman aged 50 to 65 with acute or convalescent COVID-19.

The chain carries TRBV12-3 or TRBV12-4 and TRBJ2-7; D call uncertain. CDR3 length: 12 residues. With 3 bases removed from V and 4 bases from J, the gap between germline ends came to 7 bases. The CDR3 loop reads CASSFSGYEQYF. Here the CDR3 DNA reads TGTGCCAGCAGTTTCTCGGGTTACGAGCAGTACTTC.

The gene calls are TRBV28 and TRBJ1-4, with D perhaps matching TRBD1 (6 bases). V gave up 4 bases and J gave up 4 bases, with 10 bases separating them. CDR1 and CDR2 from the germline V gene are MDHEN and SYDVKM. The CDR3 runs to 14 residues. Written as DNA, the CDR3 is TGTGCCAGCAGTTCACAGGGTATTAATGAAAAACTGTTTTTT. This sequence encodes CASSSQGINEKLFF.

J is TRBJ2-7 and V is TRBV18, with 11 bases fitting TRBD1. CDR3 length: 16 residues. Germline trimming cut 2 bases from V and 3 bases from J; bases unmatched to any gene: 6. The germline CDR1 and CDR2 sequences are KGHSH and LQKENI. The CDR3 nucleotides read TGTGCCAGCTCACCAAGTAGGACAGGGGGCGTCTACGAGCAGTACTTC. Translating gives CASSPSRTGGVYEQYF.

The V gene is TRBV28, the J gene TRBJ2-7, with 10 bases aligning to TRBD2. J lost 3 bases, V lost 8 bases, and 7 bases had no gene match. The germline V gene has CDR1 MDHEN and CDR2 SYDVKM. This CDR3 comprises 14 residues. In DNA, the CDR3 is TGTGCCAGCCGAGCGGGGGGGCCCAACTACGAGCAGTACTTC. Amino acids: CASRAGGPNYEQYF.

The chain couples TRBV6-5 to TRBJ1-1; 7 nucleotides line up with TRBD1. CDR1 is MNHEY and CDR2 is SVGAGI in the germline V gene. Trimming at V came to 6 bases and at J to 7 bases, leaving 5 bases not matched to a gene. This CDR3 is built from 12 residues. The CDR3 DNA reads TGTGCCAGCAGGCTGACAGGGCTTGAAGCTTTCTTT. It yields the protein CASRLTGLEAFF.

J is TRBJ2-7 and V is TRBV14, with TRBD1 identical over 9 bases. CDR3 length equals 19 residues. In germline, CDR1 is SGHDN, CDR2 FVKESK. Germline trimming cut 4 bases from V and 0 bases from J; bases unmatched to any gene: 16. The CDR3 sequence is CASSRPGTGPFFSSYEQYF. The CDR3 nucleotides are TGTGCCAGCAGCCGCCCCGGGACAGGGCCCTTCTTTAGCTCCTACGAGCAGTACTTC. Filled out from reference TRBV14 and TRBJ2-7, the complete variable domain reads EAGVTQFPSHSVIEKGQTVTLRCDPISGHDNLYWYRRVMGKEIKFLLHFVKESKQDESGMPNNRFLAERTGGTYSTLKVQPAELEDSGVYFCASSRPGTGPFFSSYEQYFGPGTRLTVT.

A single count supports this clone. The rearrangement joins TRBV7-8 to TRBJ1-5; TRBD1 matches 9 bases. The ends lost 5 bases at V and 7 bases at J; junction bases unmatched: 3. Germline CDR1 and CDR2: SGHVS and FQNEAQ. The CDR3 has 13 residues. CDR3 in DNA: TGTGCCAGCAGCCGGGACAGGGAACAGCCCCAGCATTTT. Amino acids: CASSRDREQPQHF.

The CDR3 sequence is CASSLAGAAGGSPLHF. The CDR3 DNA sequence: TGCGCCAGCAGCTTGGCGGGGGCGGCAGGGGGTTCACCCCTCCACTTT. V usage is TRBV5-1 and J usage is TRBJ1-6, with TRBD1 identical over 7 bases. This CDR3 contains 16 residues. Unmatched junction bases numbered 9, after V lost 0 bases and J lost 9 bases. Germline loops: CDR1 SGHRS, CDR2 YFSETQ. Full variable domain (remainder filled in from reference TRBV5-1 and TRBJ1-6): KAGVTQTPRYLIKTRGQQVTLSCSPISGHRSVSWYQQTPGQGLQFLFEYFSETQRNKGNFPGRFSGRQFSNSRSEMNVSTLELGDSALYLCASSLAGAAGGSPLHFGNGTRLTVT.

The chain uses TRBV6-5 and TRBJ1-6; D call uncertain. Germline CDR1 is MNHEY and CDR2 is SVGAGI. CDR3 length: 15 residues. Trimming took off 6 bases at V and 6 bases at J, with 15 bases between the two ends. Here the CDR3 DNA reads TGTGCCAGCAGCACCCTAAGTGGTGCTAATTCACCCCTCCACTTT. This codes for CASSTLSGANSPLHF.

This rearrangement joins TRBV7-2 to TRBJ2-7, with TRBD1 identical over 8 bases. CDR1 is SGHTA, CDR2 FQGNSA, per germline. The CDR3 is made up of 17 amino acids. The trim removed 4 bases at V and 0 bases at J, leaving 11 bases unmatched. In nucleotides, the CDR3 is TGTGCCAGCAGCTCTACAGGACAGGGTCTAGTCTCCTACGAGCAGTACTTC. This translates into CASSSTGQGLVSYEQYF. Variable domain in full (rest from reference TRBV7-2 and TRBJ2-7): GAGVSQSPSNKVTEKGKDVELRCDPISGHTALYWYRQSLGQGLEFLIYFQGNSAPDKSGLPSDRFSAERTGGSVSTLTIQRTQQEDSAVYLCASSSTGQGLVSYEQYFGPGTRLTVT.

The chain employs TRBV4-2 and TRBJ2-3; the match to TRBD2 covers 9 bases. CDR1 is LGHNA and CDR2 is YNFKEQ in the germline V gene. This CDR3 is built from 15 residues. J was trimmed by 4 bases and V by 1 base; bases with no gene match: 3. The CDR3 nucleotides are TGTGCCAGCAGCCAAGGGGTAGCGGGAGCAGATACGCAGTATTTT. Its protein product is CASSQGVAGADTQYF.

This CDR3 is CASKNQGSGVEFF. The CDR3 DNA sequence: TGCGCCAGCAAAAACCAGGGGAGTGGGGTTGAGTTCTTC. The chain employs TRBV5-1 and TRBJ2-1; D is possibly TRBD1 (6 bases). The CDR3 length is 13 residues. The germline V gene has CDR1 SGHRS and CDR2 YFSETQ. The V end was cut by 6 bases, the J end by 14 bases, with 21 bases between.

The chain links TRBV27 to TRBJ1-2, with 7 bases matching TRBD1. Germline V gene data show CDR1 as MNHEY and CDR2 as SMNVEV (reference sequence). The V and J ends lost 5 bases and 4 bases, in that order; junction bases with no gene match: 7. There are 14 residues in the CDR3. CDR3 region: CASSPTGSGYGYTF. For the CDR3, the DNA is TGTGCCAGCAGTCCGACAGGGAGCGGCTATGGCTACACCTTC.

Of note for this clone: This sample includes further DNA sequences coding for the same CDR3. The chain carries TRBV9 and TRBJ2-1; the match to TRBD2 covers 7 bases. From germline, CDR1 is SGDLS and CDR2 YYNGEE. The CDR3 is 15 amino acids. Trimming at V came to 0 bases and at J to 2 bases, leaving 2 bases not matched to a gene. The chain's CDR3 is CASSVGGRPYNEQFF. Here the CDR3 DNA reads TGTGCCAGCAGCGTAGGCGGGAGACCCTACAATGAGCAGTTCTTC.

The sample holds a few counts of this clone. The rearrangement links TRBV27 to TRBJ2-7; 11 bases fit TRBD2. Germline lookup yields CDR1 MNHEY and CDR2 SMNVEV (reference sequence). CDR3 length: 16 amino acids. Losses at the gene ends were 1 base for V and 6 bases for J; bases not matched to a gene: 8. CDR3 DNA: TGTGCCAGCAGTTTATGGGTAGCGGGAGGGCCTGGCGAGCAGTACTTC. It specifies CASSLWVAGGPGEQYF.

This chain connects TRBV7-8 to TRBJ2-7; TRBD1 aligns across 11 bases. Germline values: CDR1 SGHVS, CDR2 FQNEAQ. The V and J ends lost 7 bases and 3 bases, in that order; junction bases with no gene match: 11. The CDR3 is 16 residues long. CDR3 amino acids: CASTNVPGQGDYEQYF. DNA for the CDR3: TGTGCCAGCACCAACGTACCGGGACAGGGGGACTACGAGCAGTACTTC.